This TCR beta chain was identified in a study of early stage breast cancer tumors. Produced via immunoSEQ multiplex PCR; TCRdb's table is partial and in-frame only. The sample carries roughly 49,000 clones, around 78% recorded once. Germline CDR1 is MNHNS and CDR2 is SASEGT. V shed 1 base and J shed 1 base, with 11 bases lying between them. CDR3 length: 16 residues. The chain carries TRBV6-1 and TRBJ2-4, with D perhaps TRBD2 (5 bases). The specimen sequenced was blood. This sequence originates from a person aged 40-50 years with breast cancer. Here the CDR3 reads CASSEVGDIAKNIQYF. The CDR3 region has the DNA TGTGCCAGCAGTGAAGTCGGGGATATCGCCAAAAACATTCAGTACTTC.